The T cell receptor beta chain under discussion was sequenced for a study of T-cell reconstitution after alpha-beta-depleted transplantation in children. Overall study findings and caveats: Surviving recipient T cells and thymic progenitors underlay high day-60 TCRbeta diversity in some patients.

The table lists this clonotype with many counts. The target antigen is unknown. Unique molecular identifiers featured in how the TCRbeta library was prepared. TCRdb re-derived calls from the PCR reads in MiXCR, one entry per CDR3 protein. The table lists 200,000 to 250,000 distinct CDR3 sequences, around 9.9% of them singletons. The CDR3 has 13 residues. Per germline, CDR1 SEHNR and CDR2 FQNEAQ (reference sequence). Trimming removed 1 base at V and 4 bases at J, with 7 bases between. This TCR was sampled from a child less than two years old with acute myeloid leukemia, due to receive a stem cell transplant. The chain recombines TRBV7-9 with TRBJ1-1; D unclear. Sequencing used PBMCs, obtained before TCRalphabeta/CD19-depleted stem cell transplant. CDR3 in DNA: TGTGCCAGCAGCTTAGAAGCCCCCACTGAAGCTTTCTTT. This sequence encodes CASSLEAPTEAFF.